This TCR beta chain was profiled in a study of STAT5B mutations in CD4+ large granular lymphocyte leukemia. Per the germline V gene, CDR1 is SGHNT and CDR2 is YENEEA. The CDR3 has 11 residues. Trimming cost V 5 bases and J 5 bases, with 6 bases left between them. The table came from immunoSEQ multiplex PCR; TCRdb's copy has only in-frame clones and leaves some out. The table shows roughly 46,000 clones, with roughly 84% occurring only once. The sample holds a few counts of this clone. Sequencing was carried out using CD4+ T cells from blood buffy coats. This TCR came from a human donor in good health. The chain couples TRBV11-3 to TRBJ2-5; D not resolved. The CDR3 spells CASSLRETQYF. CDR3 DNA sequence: TGTGCCAGCAGCCTCAGGGAGACCCAGTACTTC.